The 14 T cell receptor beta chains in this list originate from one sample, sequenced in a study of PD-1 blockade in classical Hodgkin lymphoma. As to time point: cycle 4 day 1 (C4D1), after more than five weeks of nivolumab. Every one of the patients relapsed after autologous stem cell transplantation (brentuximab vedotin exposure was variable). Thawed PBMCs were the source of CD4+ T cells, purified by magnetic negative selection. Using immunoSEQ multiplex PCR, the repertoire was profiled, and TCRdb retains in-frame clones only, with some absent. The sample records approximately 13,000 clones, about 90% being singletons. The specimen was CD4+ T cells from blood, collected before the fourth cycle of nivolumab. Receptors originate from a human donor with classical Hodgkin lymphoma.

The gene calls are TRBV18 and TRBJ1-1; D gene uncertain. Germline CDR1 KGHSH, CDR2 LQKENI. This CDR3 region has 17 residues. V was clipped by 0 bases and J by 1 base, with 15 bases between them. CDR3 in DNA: TGTGCCAGCTCACCACCGATTACGGAGACTGAGAACACTGAAGCTTTCTTT. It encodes CASSPPITETENTEAFF.

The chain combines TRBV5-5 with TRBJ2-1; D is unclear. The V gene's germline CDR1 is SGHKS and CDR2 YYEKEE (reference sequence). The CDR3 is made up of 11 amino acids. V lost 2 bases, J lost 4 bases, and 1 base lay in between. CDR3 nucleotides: TGTGCCAGCAGCTTATACAATGAGCAGTTCTTC. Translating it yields CASSLYNEQFF.

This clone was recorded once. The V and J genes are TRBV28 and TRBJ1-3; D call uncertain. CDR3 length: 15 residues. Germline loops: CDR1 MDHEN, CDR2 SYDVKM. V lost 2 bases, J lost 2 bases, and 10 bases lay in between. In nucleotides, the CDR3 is TGTGCCAGCAGTTTAGTTCCCGGTGCTGGAAACACCATATATTTT. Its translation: CASSLVPGAGNTIYF. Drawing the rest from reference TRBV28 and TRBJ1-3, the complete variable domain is DVKVTQSSRYLVKRTGEKVFLECVQDMDHENMFWYRQDPGLGLRLIYFSYDVKMKEKGDIPEGYSVSREKKERFSLILESASTNQTSMYLCASSLVPGAGNTIYFGEGSWLTVV.

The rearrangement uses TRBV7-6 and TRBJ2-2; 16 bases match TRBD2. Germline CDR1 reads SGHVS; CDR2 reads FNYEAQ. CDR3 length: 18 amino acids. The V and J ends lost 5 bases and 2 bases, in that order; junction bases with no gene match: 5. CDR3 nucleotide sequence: TGTGCCAGCAGCACGGGACTAGCGGGGGGGCTCAACACCGGGGAGCTGTTTTTT. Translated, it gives CASSTGLAGGLNTGELFF.

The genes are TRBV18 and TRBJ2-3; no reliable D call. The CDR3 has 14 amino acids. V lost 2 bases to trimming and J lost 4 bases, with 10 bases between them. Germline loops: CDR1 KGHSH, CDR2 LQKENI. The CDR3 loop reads CASSPRVDPDTQYF. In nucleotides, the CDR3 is TGTGCCAGCTCACCAAGGGTTGACCCAGATACGCAGTATTTT. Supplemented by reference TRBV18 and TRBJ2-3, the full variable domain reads NAGVMQNPRHLVRRRGQEARLRCSPMKGHSHVYWYRQLPEEGLKFMVYLQKENIIDESGMPKERFSAEFPKEGPSILRIQQVVRGDSAAYFCASSPRVDPDTQYFGPGTRLTVL.

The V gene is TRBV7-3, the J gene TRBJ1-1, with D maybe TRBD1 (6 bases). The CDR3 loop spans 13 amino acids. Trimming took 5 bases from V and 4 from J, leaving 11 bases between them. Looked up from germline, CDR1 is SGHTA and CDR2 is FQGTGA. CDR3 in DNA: TGTGCCAGCAGCGCCGGACAGACCACTGAAGCTTTCTTT. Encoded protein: CASSAGQTTEAFF.

The CDR3 reads CASSAKGLAGGKSYNEQFF. CDR3 sequence (DNA): TGCGCCAGCAGCGCGAAGGGACTAGCGGGAGGGAAGTCCTACAATGAGCAGTTCTTC. The V call is TRBV5-1, the J call TRBJ2-1, with 16 bases matching TRBD2. V trimming: 4 bases; J trimming: 1 base; junction bases outside the gene matches: 8. The CDR3 spans 19 residues. CDR1 is SGHRS, CDR2 YFSETQ, per germline.

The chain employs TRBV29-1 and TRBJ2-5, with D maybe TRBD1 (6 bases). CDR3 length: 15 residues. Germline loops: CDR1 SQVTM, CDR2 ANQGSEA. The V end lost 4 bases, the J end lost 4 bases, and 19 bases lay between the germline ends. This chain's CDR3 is CSVAPHQGNRETQYF. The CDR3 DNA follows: TGCAGCGTTGCCCCGCATCAGGGGAATAGAGAGACCCAGTACTTC.

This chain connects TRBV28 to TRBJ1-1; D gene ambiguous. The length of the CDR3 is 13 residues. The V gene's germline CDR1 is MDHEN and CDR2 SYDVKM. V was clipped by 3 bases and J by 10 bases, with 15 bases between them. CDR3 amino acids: CASSLVRAQGAFF. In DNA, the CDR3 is TGTGCCAGCAGTTTGGTCCGGGCCCAAGGAGCTTTCTTT. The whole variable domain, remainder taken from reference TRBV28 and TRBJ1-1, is DVKVTQSSRYLVKRTGEKVFLECVQDMDHENMFWYRQDPGLGLRLIYFSYDVKMKEKGDIPEGYSVSREKKERFSLILESASTNQTSMYLCASSLVRAQGAFFGQGTRLTVV.

CDR3 DNA sequence: TGTGCCAGCAGAAGAGGGGGAAAGTTCCGCACAGATACGCAGTATTTT. Translation gives CASRRGGKFRTDTQYF. The genes are TRBV5-5 and TRBJ2-3, with D possibly matching TRBD1 (6 bases). The CDR3 length is 16 residues. The germline gives CDR1 SGHKS, CDR2 YYEKEE (reference sequence). The V end lost 5 bases, the J end lost 1 base, and 17 bases lay between the germline ends.

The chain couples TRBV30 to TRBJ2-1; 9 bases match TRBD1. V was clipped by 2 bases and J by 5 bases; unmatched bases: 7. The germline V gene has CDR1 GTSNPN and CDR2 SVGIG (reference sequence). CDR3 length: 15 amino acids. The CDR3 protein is CAWSTGTGLNNEQFF. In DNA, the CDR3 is TGTGCCTGGAGTACCGGGACAGGGTTAAACAATGAGCAGTTCTTC. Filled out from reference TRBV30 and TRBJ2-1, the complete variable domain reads SQTIHQWPATLVQPVGSPLSLECTVEGTSNPNLYWYRQAAGRGLQLLFYSVGIGQISSEVPQNLSASRPQDRQFILSSKKLLLSDSGFYLCAWSTGTGLNNEQFFGPGTRLTVL.

CDR3: CASSLLFSGTGELFF. Here the CDR3 DNA reads TGTGCCAGCAGCTTGTTGTTTAGCGGGACCGGGGAGCTGTTTTTT. J is TRBJ2-2 and V is TRBV5-5; 7 positions match TRBD2. Losses at the gene ends were 1 base for V and 5 bases for J; bases not matched to a gene: 5. Germline V gene data show CDR1 as SGHKS and CDR2 as YYEKEE (reference sequence). This CDR3 is 15 amino acids long.

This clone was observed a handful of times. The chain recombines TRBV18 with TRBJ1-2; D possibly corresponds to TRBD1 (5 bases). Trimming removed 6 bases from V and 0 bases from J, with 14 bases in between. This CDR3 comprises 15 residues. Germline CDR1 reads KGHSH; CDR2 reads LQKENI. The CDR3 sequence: CASSPVDRTNYGYTF. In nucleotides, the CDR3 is TGTGCCAGCTCCCCTGTAGACAGAACTAACTATGGCTACACCTTC.

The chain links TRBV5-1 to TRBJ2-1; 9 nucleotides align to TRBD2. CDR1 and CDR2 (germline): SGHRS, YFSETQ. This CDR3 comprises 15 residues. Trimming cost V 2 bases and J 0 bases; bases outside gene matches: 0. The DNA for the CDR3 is TGCGCCAGCAGCTTTAGCGGGAGCTCCTACAATGAGCAGTTCTTC. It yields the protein CASSFSGSSYNEQFF.